This entry is about one T cell receptor (beta chain). TCRdb's table, derived via immunoSEQ multiplex PCR, lists solely in-frame clones and lacks some. Among around 150,000 clones, roughly 82% were seen once, and the ten largest hold about 7.7%. This CDR3 is 16 amino acids long. J lost 7 bases, V lost 6 bases, and 11 bases had no gene match. Germline V gene lookup returns CDR1 SGHVS and CDR2 FQNEAQ. This sample was included in a study of blood T cell repertoires in COVID-19. Study context: Spain, Italy and the United States supplied samples that represented acute and convalescent COVID-19.

The sample taken for sequencing was peripheral blood. This receptor was identified in a woman aged 40 to 50 with COVID-19, enrolled during active disease. The chain is built from TRBV7-8 and TRBJ2-3; 12 bases fit TRBD1. CDR3 amino acids: CASRQGKGQGAYTQYF. CDR3 DNA sequence: TGTGCCAGCAGGCAGGGGAAGGGACAGGGGGCCTATACGCAGTATTTT.